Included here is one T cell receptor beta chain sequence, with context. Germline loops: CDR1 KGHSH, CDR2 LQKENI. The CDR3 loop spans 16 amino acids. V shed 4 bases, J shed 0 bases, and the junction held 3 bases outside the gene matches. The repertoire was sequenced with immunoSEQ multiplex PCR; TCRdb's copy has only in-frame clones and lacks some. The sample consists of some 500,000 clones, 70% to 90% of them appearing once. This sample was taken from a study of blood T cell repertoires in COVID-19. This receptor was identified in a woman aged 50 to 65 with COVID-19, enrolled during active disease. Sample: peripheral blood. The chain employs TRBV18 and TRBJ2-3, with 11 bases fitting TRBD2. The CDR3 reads CASSLSSGGSTDTQYF. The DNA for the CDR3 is TGTGCCAGCTCACTCTCTAGCGGGGGGAGCACAGATACGCAGTATTTT.